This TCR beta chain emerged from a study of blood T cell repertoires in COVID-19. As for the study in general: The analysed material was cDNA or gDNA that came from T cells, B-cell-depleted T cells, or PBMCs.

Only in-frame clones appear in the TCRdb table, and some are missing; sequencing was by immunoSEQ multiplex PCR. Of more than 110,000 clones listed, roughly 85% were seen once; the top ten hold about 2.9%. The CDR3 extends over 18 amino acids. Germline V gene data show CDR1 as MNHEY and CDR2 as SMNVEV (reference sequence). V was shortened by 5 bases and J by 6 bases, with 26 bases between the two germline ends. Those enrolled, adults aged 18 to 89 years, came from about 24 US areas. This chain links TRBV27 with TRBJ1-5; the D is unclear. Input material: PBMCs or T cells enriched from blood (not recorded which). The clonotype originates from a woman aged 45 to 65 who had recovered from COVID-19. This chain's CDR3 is CASSPLPKGPRRSQPQHF. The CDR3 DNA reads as TGTGCCAGCAGTCCCCTTCCTAAAGGACCGAGGAGGAGTCAGCCCCAGCATTTT.